This TCR beta chain was captured in a study of CD8+CD57+ T cells in acquired aplastic anemia. In the study overall: Quantities of DNA derived from sorted CD4+ and CD8+ cells averaged 3.2 ug.

V was clipped by 4 bases and J by 0 bases, with 14 bases between them. The CDR3 is made up of 16 amino acids. In germline, CDR1 is LNHDA, CDR2 SQIVND (reference sequence). An expansion of CD8+CD57+ cells by flow cytometry had been shown in patients chosen for sequencing. This clonotype was counted many times. Antigen unknown. It was genomic DNA that served as the template for profiling TCR beta VDJ and CDR3. MiXCR, run by TCRdb on the reads, gives a single entry per CDR3 protein. The sample records around 200,000 distinct CDR3 sequences, less than 60% being singletons. Overall study results and limits: For CD8+ Simpson's diversity, patients and controls showed no significant difference. Sharing between patients and controls was observed for around 27 CD8+ CDR3 sequences.

The specimen was sorted CD4+, CD8+, or CD8+CD57+ T cells (not recorded which) from PBMCs. This receptor was obtained from a human donor with aplastic anemia. The V gene is TRBV19, the J gene TRBJ2-3; D uncertain. Written as DNA, the CDR3 is TGTGCCAGTAGTAGAAAGACCCACTACAGCACAGATACGCAGTATTTT. It is translated as CASSRKTHYSTDTQYF.